These 20 T cell receptor beta chains originate from one sample sequenced in a study of T cell responses to AZD1222 COVID-19 vaccine. Sequencing used immunoSEQ multiplex PCR; TCRdb keeps in-frame clones, though not all of them. The sample has roughly 34,000 clones, 70% to 90% seen once. Sequencing was performed on peripheral blood, taken on day 0 of AZD1222 vaccination. The receptor set was obtained from an adult in good health.

This clone appeared once. The gene calls are TRBV6-5 and TRBJ1-1, with a weak D call TRBD1 (5 bases). Germline values: CDR1 MNHEY, CDR2 SVGAGI. The CDR3 has 14 amino acids. V lost 8 bases, J lost 2 bases, and 15 bases lay in between. The CDR3 coding sequence is TGTGCCAGCTTCCGGGGAAGGGGTAACACTGAAGCTTTCTTT. This sequence encodes CASFRGRGNTEAFF.

The chain couples TRBV4-3 to TRBJ2-3; the match to TRBD2 covers 7 bases. The CDR3 extends over 16 amino acids. V was clipped by 0 bases and J by 6 bases; unmatched bases: 9. Germline lookup yields CDR1 LGHNA and CDR2 YSLEER. This CDR3 is CASSQDPGTTRDTQYF. The CDR3 nucleotides are TGCGCCAGCAGCCAAGATCCCGGGACTACCCGGGATACGCAGTATTTT.

The chain employs TRBV5-1 and TRBJ1-6; unclear D gene. This CDR3 is built from 16 residues. Per the germline V gene, CDR1 is SGHRS and CDR2 is YFSETQ. Trimming took off 0 bases at V and 0 bases at J, with 7 bases between the two ends. CDR3 coding DNA: TGCGCCAGCAGCTTGGAGGTGAGCTCCTATAATTCACCCCTCCACTTT. Protein product: CASSLEVSSYNSPLHF.

This chain joins TRBV5-1 and TRBJ2-5; TRBD1 is a possible D gene (6 bases). This CDR3 has 13 residues. Germline CDR1 is SGHRS and CDR2 is YFSETQ. V lost 0 bases and J 5 bases, leaving 8 bases between the germline ends. The CDR3 nucleotides are TGCGCCAGCAGCTTGGCTACAGGGGAGACCCAGTACTTC. Its translation is CASSLATGETQYF.

This chain connects TRBV7-9 to TRBJ1-3, with D hard to call. The germline V gene encodes CDR1 SEHNR and CDR2 FQNEAQ (reference sequence). V was clipped by 6 bases and J by 9 bases, with 18 bases between them. The CDR3 totals 14 residues. The CDR3 bases are TGTGCCAGCAGTCTGGACCCAGCCAAAGGCACCATATATTTT. Translated, it gives CASSLDPAKGTIYF.

CDR3: CASSLSGGQETQYF. The CDR3 coding sequence is TGTGCCAGCAGCTTGAGCGGAGGTCAAGAGACCCAGTACTTC. The chain joins TRBV7-2 to TRBJ2-5; tentative D call: TRBD2 (5 bases). CDR1 and CDR2 (germline): SGHTA, FQGNSA. V gave up 3 bases and J gave up 2 bases, with 10 bases separating them. CDR3 length: 14 amino acids. The whole variable domain, filled in from reference TRBV7-2 and TRBJ2-5, reads GAGVSQSPSNKVTEKGKDVELRCDPISGHTALYWYRQSLGQGLEFLIYFQGNSAPDKSGLPSDRFSAERTGGSVSTLTIQRTQQEDSAVYLCASSLSGGQETQYFGPGTRLLVL.

The chain has TRBV6-5 and TRBJ1-5; TRBD1 might be the D (5 bases). Trimming took 8 bases from V and 4 from J, leaving 12 bases between them. Looked up from germline, CDR1 is MNHEY and CDR2 is SVGAGI. The CDR3 consists of 13 residues. CDR3 nucleotides: TGTGCCAGCCGACGGGGGGAGAATCAGCCCCAGCATTTT. This encodes CASRRGENQPQHF.

The chain joins TRBV10-3 to TRBJ2-7; D not resolved. Germline CDR1 is ENHRY and CDR2 is SYGVKD. CDR3 length equals 13 residues. V gave up 7 bases and J gave up 1 base, with 11 bases separating them. CDR3 region: CAITGQPSYEQYF. The CDR3 nucleotides read TGTGCCATCACTGGGCAGCCGTCCTACGAGCAGTACTTC.

This chain joins TRBV7-9 and TRBJ2-3; a weak D match, TRBD1 (5 bases). Germline CDR1 is SEHNR and CDR2 is FQNEAQ (reference sequence). The V end lost 4 bases, the J end lost 4 bases, and 6 bases lay between the germline ends. The CDR3 has 12 residues. The CDR3, as DNA: TGTGCCAGCAGCTCGACAGCAGATACGCAGTATTTT. Translated, it gives CASSSTADTQYF.

The J gene is TRBJ2-1, the V gene TRBV19; 10 nucleotides align to TRBD2. The germline V gene encodes CDR1 LNHDA and CDR2 SQIVND (reference sequence). This CDR3 comprises 16 residues. V gave up 7 bases and J gave up 4 bases; unmatched junction bases: 10. CDR3 in DNA: TGTGCCAGTACCCTTAGCGGGGGGTATCCATACAATGAGCAGTTCTTC. Translated, it gives CASTLSGGYPYNEQFF.

The chain carries TRBV6-6 and TRBJ2-7; D is possibly TRBD2 (6 bases). Germline CDR1 reads MNHNY; CDR2 reads SVGAGI (reference sequence). This CDR3 spans 14 amino acids. V was trimmed by 6 bases and J by 2 bases, leaving 14 bases between them. The CDR3 DNA follows: TGTGCCAGCAGATTGGGACTTTTTCCCTACGAGCAGTACTTC. Residues: CASRLGLFPYEQYF.

The CDR3 sequence is CASRPGTDTGELFF. Written as DNA, the CDR3 is TGCGCCAGCAGGCCCGGGACAGACACCGGGGAGCTGTTTTTT. This rearrangement joins TRBV10-1 to TRBJ2-2; 7 nucleotides agree with TRBD1. CDR1 is WNHNN and CDR2 is SYGVQD in the germline V gene (reference sequence). The CDR3 runs to 14 residues. V lost 6 bases and J lost 3; bases outside the gene matches: 4.

This clone was observed once. The chain joins TRBV7-9 to TRBJ1-1; D ambiguous. This CDR3 spans 12 amino acids. The V gene lost 4 bases and the J gene lost 7 bases, with 10 bases spanning the gap. CDR1 and CDR2 (germline): SEHNR, FQNEAQ (reference sequence). CDR3 DNA sequence: TGTGCCAGCAGCTCTGGGTGGGATGAAGCTTTCTTT. Its protein is CASSSGWDEAFF.

The V gene is TRBV6-2 or TRBV6-3, the J gene TRBJ2-4, with TRBD1 identical over 7 bases. Germline lookup yields CDR1 MNHEY and CDR2 SVGEGT. After removal of 0 bases from V and 1 base from J, the junction contained 3 bases not matched to a gene. The CDR3 totals 16 residues. CDR3 in amino acids: CASSYSATGAKNIQYF. As DNA, the CDR3 is TGTGCCAGCAGTTACTCCGCGACAGGGGCCAAAAACATTCAGTACTTC.

The chain carries TRBV6-4 and TRBJ1-6; unclear D gene. This CDR3 contains 13 residues. V gave up 5 bases and J gave up 6 bases, with 8 bases separating them. CDR1 MRHNA and CDR2 SNTAGT come from the germline V gene. CDR3 in DNA: TGTGCCAGCAGTAGGCAGCCTAATTCACCCCTCCACTTT. Amino acids: CASSRQPNSPLHF.

The V call is TRBV6-1, the J call TRBJ2-1; a weak D match, TRBD2 (5 bases). The CDR3 runs 15 residues. Germline lookup yields CDR1 MNHNS and CDR2 SASEGT. V lost 5 bases to trimming and J lost 7 bases, with 18 bases between them. In DNA, the CDR3 is TGTGCCAGCAGTCACCAGACTATGGGCCTTAATGAGCAGTTCTTC. Residues: CASSHQTMGLNEQFF.

J is TRBJ1-2 and V is TRBV4-2; 10 positions agree with TRBD1. V gave up 5 bases and J gave up 8 bases; unmatched junction bases: 2. The CDR3 covers 12 residues. Germline V gene sequence: CDR1 LGHNA, CDR2 YNFKEQ. The CDR3 loop is CASSSDRGGYTF. Here the CDR3 DNA reads TGTGCCAGCAGCTCGGACAGGGGGGGCTACACCTTC.

V usage is TRBV7-9 and J usage is TRBJ2-1, with 7 bases identical to TRBD1. From germline, CDR1 is SEHNR and CDR2 FQNEAQ (reference sequence). The CDR3 consists of 15 residues. V shed 5 bases and J 7 bases; nucleotides not matched to a gene: 11. This chain's CDR3 is CASSLGGQVTNEQFF. The DNA for the CDR3 is TGTGCCAGCAGCCTAGGGGGCCAGGTGACGAATGAGCAGTTCTTC.

This chain joins TRBV11-2 and TRBJ2-3, with TRBD2 matching over 7 bases. V was pared by 7 bases and J by 3 bases, with 13 bases of the junction left unmatched. This CDR3 has 16 amino acids. Germline assignment: CDR1 SGHAT and CDR2 FQNNGV. The CDR3 loop is CASTPWLLAWTDTQYF. CDR3 DNA sequence: TGTGCCAGCACCCCGTGGTTACTAGCGTGGACAGATACGCAGTATTTT.

The chain employs TRBV6-1 and TRBJ1-2; perhaps TRBD1 as D (5 bases). Germline V lookup: CDR1 MNHNS, CDR2 SASEGT. V was cut by 5 bases and J by 0 bases, with 13 bases left in between. This CDR3 has 15 amino acids. Written as DNA, the CDR3 is TGTGCCAGCAGTTGGGGGGACGGACCTAACTATGGCTACACCTTC. It translates to CASSWGDGPNYGYTF.